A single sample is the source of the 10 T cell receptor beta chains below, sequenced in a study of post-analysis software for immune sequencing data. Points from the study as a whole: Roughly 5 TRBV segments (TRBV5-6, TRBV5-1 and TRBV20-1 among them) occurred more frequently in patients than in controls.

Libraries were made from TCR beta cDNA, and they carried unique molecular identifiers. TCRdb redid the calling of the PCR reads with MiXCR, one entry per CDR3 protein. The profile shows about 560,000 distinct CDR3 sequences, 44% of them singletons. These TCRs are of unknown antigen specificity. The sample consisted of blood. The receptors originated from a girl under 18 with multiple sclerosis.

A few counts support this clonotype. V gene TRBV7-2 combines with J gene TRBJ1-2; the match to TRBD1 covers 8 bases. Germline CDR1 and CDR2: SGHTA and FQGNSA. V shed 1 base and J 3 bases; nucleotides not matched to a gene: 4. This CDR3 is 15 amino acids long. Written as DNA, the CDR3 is TGTGCCAGCAGCTTAGTGGCAGGGGGCTACTATGGCTACACCTTC. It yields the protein CASSLVAGGYYGYTF.

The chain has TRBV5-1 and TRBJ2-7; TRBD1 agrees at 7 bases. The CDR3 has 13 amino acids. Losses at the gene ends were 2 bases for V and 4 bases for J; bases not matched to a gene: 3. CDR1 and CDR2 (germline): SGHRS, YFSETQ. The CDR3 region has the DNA TGCGCCAGCAGCTTTGGGACAGAATACGAGCAGTACTTC. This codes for CASSFGTEYEQYF.

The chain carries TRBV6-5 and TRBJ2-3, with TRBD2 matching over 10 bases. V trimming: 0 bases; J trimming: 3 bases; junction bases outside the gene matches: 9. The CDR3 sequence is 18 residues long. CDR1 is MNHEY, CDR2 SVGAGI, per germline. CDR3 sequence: CASSYSALAGRVTDTQYF. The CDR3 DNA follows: TGTGCCAGCAGTTACTCGGCACTAGCGGGGAGGGTGACAGATACGCAGTATTTT.

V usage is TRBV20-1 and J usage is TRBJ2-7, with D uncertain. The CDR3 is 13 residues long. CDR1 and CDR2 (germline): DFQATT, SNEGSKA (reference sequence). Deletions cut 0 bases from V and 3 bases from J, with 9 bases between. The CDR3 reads CSARDYASYEQYF. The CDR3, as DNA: TGCAGTGCTAGAGACTACGCGAGCTACGAGCAGTACTTC.

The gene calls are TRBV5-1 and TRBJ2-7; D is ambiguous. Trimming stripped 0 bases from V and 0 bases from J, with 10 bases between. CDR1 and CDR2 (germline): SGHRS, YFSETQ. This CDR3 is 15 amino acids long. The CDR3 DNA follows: TGCGCCAGCAGCTTGGGGACCGTTAGCTCCTACGAGCAGTACTTC. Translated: CASSLGTVSSYEQYF. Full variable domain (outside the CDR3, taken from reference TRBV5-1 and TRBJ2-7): KAGVTQTPRYLIKTRGQQVTLSCSPISGHRSVSWYQQTPGQGLQFLFEYFSETQRNKGNFPGRFSGRQFSNSRSEMNVSTLELGDSALYLCASSLGTVSSYEQYFGPGTRLTVT.

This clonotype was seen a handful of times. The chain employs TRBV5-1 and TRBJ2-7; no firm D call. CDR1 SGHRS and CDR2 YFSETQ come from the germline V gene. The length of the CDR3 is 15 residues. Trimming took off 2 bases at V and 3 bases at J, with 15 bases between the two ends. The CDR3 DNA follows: TGCGCCAGCAGCTTCCGAACTGCTCCACTCTACGAGCAGTACTTC. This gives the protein CASSFRTAPLYEQYF.

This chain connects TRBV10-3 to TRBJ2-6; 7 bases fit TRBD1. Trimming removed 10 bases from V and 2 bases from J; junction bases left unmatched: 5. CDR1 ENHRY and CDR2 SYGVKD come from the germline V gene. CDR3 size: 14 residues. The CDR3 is CATQDRAGANVLTF. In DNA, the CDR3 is TGTGCCACCCAAGACAGGGCTGGGGCCAACGTCCTGACTTTC.

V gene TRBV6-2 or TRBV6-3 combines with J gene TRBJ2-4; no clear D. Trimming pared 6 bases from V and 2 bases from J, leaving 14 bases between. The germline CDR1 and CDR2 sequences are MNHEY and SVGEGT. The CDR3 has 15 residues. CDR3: CASRSRLGTKNIQYF. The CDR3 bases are TGTGCCAGCAGAAGCAGGCTTGGAACCAAAAACATTCAGTACTTC.

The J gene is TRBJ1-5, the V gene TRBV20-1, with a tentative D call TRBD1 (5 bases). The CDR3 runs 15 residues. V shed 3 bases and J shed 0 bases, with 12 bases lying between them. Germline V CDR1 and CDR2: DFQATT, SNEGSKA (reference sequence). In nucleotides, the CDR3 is TGCAGTGCTAGTTTACGGGGCCTTAGCAATCAGCCCCAGCATTTT. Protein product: CSASLRGLSNQPQHF.

The CDR3 reads CASSPSGTSGETQYF. The CDR3 bases are TGTGCCAGCTCACCGTCAGGGACTAGCGGAGAGACCCAGTACTTC. The rearrangement joins TRBV18 to TRBJ2-5, with 11 bases matching TRBD2. Germline V gene lookup returns CDR1 KGHSH and CDR2 LQKENI. J was trimmed by 4 bases and V by 3 bases; bases with no gene match: 4. The CDR3 length is 15 residues.